This entry lists 3 T cell receptor beta chains sequenced from one sample in a study of CXCR3-negative and CXCR3-positive naive CD8 T cells. Each TRB cDNA library was prepared by 5' RACE (with UMI labels). TCRdb re-called the 5' RACE reads; one entry per CDR3 protein, DNA not given. Here the sample table reports around 50,000 distinct CDR3 sequences. The sequencing input was naive CXCR3- CD8+ T cells from blood. Subset noted: CD45RO-CCR7+CD27+CD95- naive CD8+ T cells lacking CXCR3 (TNR3-). These receptor sequences come from a human donor in good health. Some clones in this sample may be carry-over from other donors' samples.

V gene TRBV27 combines with J gene TRBJ2-3; TCRdb proposes TRBD2, but this gene call is untestable without DNA. Germline values: CDR1 MNHEY, CDR2 SMNVEV (reference sequence). CDR3 length equals 14 residues. The CDR3 is CASSLYGLEGTQYF.

The chain joins TRBV28 to TRBJ1-5; checking the TCRdb D call of TRBD1 is not possible without DNA. Looked up from germline, CDR1 is MDHEN and CDR2 is SYDVKM. CDR3 length equals 16 residues. This CDR3 reads CACSLWDRGSNQPQHF.

V gene TRBV28 combines with J gene TRBJ2-7; the D gene TCRdb calls, TRBD2, cannot be checked with no DNA. This CDR3 contains 14 residues. The germline V gene encodes CDR1 MDHEN and CDR2 SYDVKM. The CDR3 is CASSSGGASLEQYF.